Reported below is one T cell receptor beta chain. Trimming took off 6 bases at V and 2 bases at J, with 7 bases between the two ends. This CDR3 is built from 12 residues. Germline CDR1 SGHAT, CDR2 FQNNGV. The data originate from a study of blood T cell repertoires in COVID-19. Generated by immunoSEQ multiplex PCR, the TCRdb table keeps only in-frame clones and is missing some. The profile shows a few hundred thousand clones, about 79% of them singletons. This clonotype originated in a woman aged 35 to 49 who had recovered from COVID-19. This sequence joins TRBV11-2 and TRBJ1-2, with D possibly being TRBD1 (6 bases). Sequencing was done on a sample of peripheral blood. This CDR3 is CASRGANYGYTF. The CDR3 nucleotides read TGTGCCAGCAGGGGGGCCAACTATGGCTACACCTTC.